The 14 T cell receptor beta chains reported below all come from one sample, sequenced in a study of T cell responses to AZD1222 COVID-19 vaccine. The table came from immunoSEQ multiplex PCR; TCRdb's copy has only in-frame clones and leaves some out. The sample comprises about 150,000 clones, roughly nine tenths of which are singletons, and 3% to 3.5% rests with the top ten. Sequenced material: peripheral blood, taken on day 0 of AZD1222 vaccination. The source is an adult in good health.

This clone was seen only a few times. V and J are TRBV11-3 and TRBJ2-1; 10 positions agree with TRBD2. CDR3 length: 17 residues. Germline CDR1 is SGHNT and CDR2 is YENEEA. Trimming cost V 0 bases and J 7 bases; bases outside gene matches: 9. Written as DNA, the CDR3 is TGTGCCAGCAGCTTAGAAGGGAGCGGGGGGGTGAGGAATGAGCAGTTCTTC. It translates to CASSLEGSGGVRNEQFF.

A single count supports this clone. The CDR3 protein is CASSQEVGREQYF. CDR3 nucleotides: TGCGCCAGCAGCCAAGAAGTCGGACGCGAGCAGTACTTC. The chain uses TRBV4-3 and TRBJ2-7; D is uncertain. Germline CDR1 LGHNA, CDR2 YSLEER. The CDR3 loop spans 13 amino acids. V was trimmed by 0 bases and J by 6 bases, leaving 9 bases between them.

The chain uses TRBV5-1 and TRBJ1-2, with unresolved D. The germline CDR1 and CDR2 sequences are SGHRS and YFSETQ. V was cut by 5 bases and J by 8 bases, with 19 bases left in between. The CDR3 is made up of 14 amino acids. CDR3 bases: TGCGCCAGCAGTCCTGGACGGGAATCTCGAGGCTACACCTTC. Translated, it gives CASSPGRESRGYTF. Using reference TRBV5-1 and TRBJ1-2 for the parts outside the CDR3, the full variable domain is KAGVTQTPRYLIKTRGQQVTLSCSPISGHRSVSWYQQTPGQGLQFLFEYFSETQRNKGNFPGRFSGRQFSNSRSEMNVSTLELGDSALYLCASSPGRESRGYTFGSGTRLTVV.

In its sample, this clone was seen many times. The chain links TRBV9 to TRBJ2-2; D unclear. The CDR3 spans 19 residues. V lost 0 bases and J 1 base, leaving 19 bases between the germline ends. Germline lookup yields CDR1 SGDLS and CDR2 YYNGEE. The CDR3 DNA is TGTGCCAGCAGCGTAGACCCCCTCCGGCGGAACAGGAACACCGGGGAGCTGTTTTTT. Protein sequence: CASSVDPLRRNRNTGELFF.

This sequence joins TRBV19 and TRBJ1-5, with 7 bases matching TRBD1. Germline assignment: CDR1 LNHDA and CDR2 SQIVND (reference sequence). The V gene end was trimmed by 11 bases and the J gene end by 0 bases; junction bases not matched to a gene: 16. The CDR3 consists of 17 residues. CDR3 region: CACRGGGPDYSNQPQHF. The DNA for the CDR3 is TGTGCCTGTCGGGGAGGGGGCCCAGATTATAGCAATCAGCCCCAGCATTTT.

The rearrangement links TRBV19 to TRBJ1-5; no clear D gene. Germline CDR1 reads LNHDA; CDR2 reads SQIVND (reference sequence). Between the trimmed V and J ends, which lost 5 bases and 5 bases, there was a span of 10 bases. The CDR3 runs 13 residues. The CDR3 DNA is TGTGCCAGTAGTGTAGCCGGGTATCAGCCCCAGCATTTT. This sequence encodes CASSVAGYQPQHF.

This chain links TRBV7-3 with TRBJ1-6; unclear D gene. The CDR3 length is 13 residues. Trimming pared 1 base from V and 10 bases from J, leaving 8 bases between. Germline CDR1 and CDR2: SGHTA and FQGTGA. This CDR3 reads CASSLSAVSPLHF. For the CDR3, the DNA is TGTGCCAGCAGCTTAAGTGCGGTGTCACCCCTCCACTTT. The full variable domain, completed using reference TRBV7-3 and TRBJ1-6, is GAGVSQTPSNKVTEKGKYVELRCDPISGHTALYWYRQSLGQGPEFLIYFQGTGAADDSGLPNDRFFAVRPEGSVSTLKIQRTERGDSAVYLCASSLSAVSPLHFGNGTRLTVT.

The V gene is TRBV5-8, the J gene TRBJ1-1, with D uncertain. CDR1 and CDR2 from the germline V gene are SGHTS and YDEGEE. CDR3 size: 17 residues. Deletions cut 6 bases from V and 1 base from J, with 22 bases between. For the CDR3, the DNA is TGTGCCAGCACCATCTCTCGTGGACGGGGAGGGAACACTGAAGCTTTCTTT. It codes for CASTISRGRGGNTEAFF.

The chain has TRBV2 and TRBJ1-2; 7 nucleotides line up with TRBD1. Germline CDR1 reads SNHLY; CDR2 reads FYNNEI. This CDR3 has 13 residues. V shed 7 bases, J shed 2 bases, and the junction held 4 bases outside the gene matches. The CDR3 DNA follows: TGTGCCAGCACGCGGACAGGAAACTATGGCTACACCTTC. As protein: CASTRTGNYGYTF.

The chain links TRBV5-1 to TRBJ1-3; unclear D gene. The CDR3 covers 15 residues. Trimming took 0 bases from V and 0 from J, leaving 7 bases between them. The germline gives CDR1 SGHRS, CDR2 YFSETQ. Here the CDR3 DNA reads TGCGCCAGCAGCTTGGATACGCACTCTGGAAACACCATATATTTT. This sequence encodes CASSLDTHSGNTIYF. Complete variable domain (other parts from reference TRBV5-1 and TRBJ1-3): KAGVTQTPRYLIKTRGQQVTLSCSPISGHRSVSWYQQTPGQGLQFLFEYFSETQRNKGNFPGRFSGRQFSNSRSEMNVSTLELGDSALYLCASSLDTHSGNTIYFGEGSWLTVV.

V is TRBV5-1 and J is TRBJ1-2; unclear D gene. From germline, CDR1 is SGHRS and CDR2 YFSETQ. CDR3 length: 12 residues. V gave up 5 bases and J gave up 1 base, with 6 bases separating them. The CDR3 spells CASRANNYGYTF. The DNA of the CDR3 is TGCGCCAGCAGAGCTAATAACTATGGCTACACCTTC. Complete variable domain (other parts from reference TRBV5-1 and TRBJ1-2): KAGVTQTPRYLIKTRGQQVTLSCSPISGHRSVSWYQQTPGQGLQFLFEYFSETQRNKGNFPGRFSGRQFSNSRSEMNVSTLELGDSALYLCASRANNYGYTFGSGTRLTVV.

This clone was counted a few times. In nucleotides, the CDR3 is TGTGCCAGCAGCCTCTGGGCACGCCAACTGGACGAGCAGTACTTC. Amino acid sequence: CASSLWARQLDEQYF. The chain joins TRBV6-2 or TRBV6-3 to TRBJ2-7; no clear D gene. The V and J ends lost 6 bases and 5 bases respectively, with 20 bases between them. CDR1 MNHEY and CDR2 SVGEGT come from the germline V gene. The CDR3 sequence is 15 residues long.

The rearrangement joins TRBV10-2 to TRBJ2-3; the D is unclear. Germline values: CDR1 WSHSY, CDR2 SAAADI. This CDR3 region has 14 residues. With 6 bases removed from V and 0 bases from J, the gap between germline ends came to 10 bases. This CDR3 is CASRPLTSTDTQYF. The CDR3 coding sequence is TGCGCCAGCAGACCATTAACTAGCACAGATACGCAGTATTTT.

V is TRBV7-2 and J is TRBJ1-2; tentatively, D is TRBD1 (5 bases). There are 15 residues in the CDR3. Germline CDR1 is SGHTA and CDR2 is FQGNSA. V lost 2 bases, J lost 4 bases, and 14 bases lay in between. Here the CDR3 DNA reads TGTGCCAGCAGCTTAAAGGCAGACAGCTTCTATGGCTACACCTTC. Its translation: CASSLKADSFYGYTF.